The 24 T cell receptor beta chains below were found in one sample sequenced in a study of metastatic and nonmetastatic thyroid tumors. TCRdb reanalyzed the PCR reads via MiXCR. The top ten hold roughly 13% of the sample, which has roughly 42,000 clones, approximately 17% seen once. There were no patients who had received any treatment before thyroid surgery. The sequenced material came from tumor tissue. These receptors originate from a female donor with papillary thyroid cancer or a benign thyroid nodule (not recorded which). Some clones in this sample may be carry-over from other donors' samples.

About this clone itself: At one end, the junction sequence differs from germline, possibly due to a read error. CDR3 in DNA: TGTGCTAGCAGCTCCGGGGGTCCCCAAGAGACCCAGTACTTC. It is translated as CASSSGGPQETQYF. The chain uses TRBV7-7 and TRBJ2-5; maybe TRBD2 (6 bases). The CDR3 totals 14 residues. Germline CDR1 SSHAT, CDR2 FNYEAQ (reference sequence).

Turning to this clone: An end of the junction differs from the germline gene, which may be a read error. The chain employs TRBV18 and TRBJ1-2, with D possibly being TRBD1 (5 bases). Germline values: CDR1 KGHSH, CDR2 LQKENI. This CDR3 has 15 residues. This chain's CDR3 is CASSPTQGHNYGHTF. The DNA for the CDR3 is TGTGCCAGCTCACCAACCCAGGGTCATAACTATGGCCACACCTTC.

This clone was observed at least ten times. The chain links TRBV11-2 to TRBJ2-5; weak D call: TRBD1 (5 bases). Deletions cut 4 bases from V and 5 bases from J, with 14 bases between. The CDR3 totals 14 residues. The germline gives CDR1 SGHAT, CDR2 FQNNGV. The CDR3 DNA is TGTGCCAGCAGCTCCGGACATATTGGCGAGACCCAGTACTTC. Protein: CASSSGHIGETQYF. Using reference TRBV11-2 and TRBJ2-5 for the parts outside the CDR3, the full variable domain is EAGVAQSPRYKIIEKRQSVAFWCNPISGHATLYWYQQILGQGPKLLIQFQNNGVVDDSQLPKDRFSAERLKGVDSTLKIQPAKLEDSAVYLCASSSGHIGETQYFGPGTRLLVL.

This clone showed up many times. The gene calls are TRBV4-1 and TRBJ2-7; D is uncertain. CDR3 length equals 13 residues. The germline gives CDR1 MGHRA, CDR2 YSYEKL. V was clipped by 0 bases and J by 6 bases, with 9 bases between them. In DNA, the CDR3 is TGCGCCAGCAGCCAAGAACCCTGGGGCGAGCAGTACTTC. Translated: CASSQEPWGEQYF.

The V and J genes are TRBV7-2 and TRBJ2-7, with D tentatively TRBD2 (6 bases). V gave up 4 bases and J gave up 7 bases, with 17 bases separating them. The CDR3 has 14 residues. Germline V gives CDR1 SGHTA, CDR2 FQGNSA. Here the CDR3 reads CASSWGEVVREQYF. The CDR3 DNA follows: TGTGCCAGCAGCTGGGGGGAGGTGGTGAGGGAGCAGTACTTC.

There are many counts of this clone. The V call is TRBV11-2, the J call TRBJ1-3; D not certain. The V end lost 1 base, the J end lost 0 bases, and 7 bases lay between the germline ends. The CDR3 runs to 15 residues. The V gene's germline CDR1 is SGHAT and CDR2 FQNNGV. CDR3 sequence: CASSLGEISGNTIYF. CDR3 bases: TGTGCCAGCAGCTTAGGAGAGATCTCTGGAAACACCATATATTTT.

A few counts support this clone. This may arise from a read error, as a much more abundant clone is one base away. J is TRBJ2-7 and V is TRBV9; D ambiguous. The CDR3 contains 11 residues. V was clipped by 2 bases and J by 12 bases, with 12 bases between them. Germline V CDR1 and CDR2: SGDLS, YYNGEE. For the CDR3, the DNA is TGTGCCAGCAGCGTCGGATGTACGGTGTACTTC. It translates to CASSVGCTVYF. The entire variable domain, with the rest obtained from reference TRBV9 and TRBJ2-7, is as follows: DSGVTQTPKHLITATGQRVTLRCSPRSGDLSVYWYQQSLDQGLQFLIQYYNGEERAKGNILERFSAQQFPDLHSELNLSSLELGDSALYFCASSVGCTVYFGPGTRLTVT.

This clone was counted ten times or more. The DNA for the CDR3 is TGTGCCACCAGTGATTTTCGCGAGTTTGGCTACACCTTC. Its translation is CATSDFREFGYTF. The rearrangement links TRBV24-1 to TRBJ1-2, with D unclear. The V gene's germline CDR1 is KGHDR and CDR2 SFDVKD. Trimming took 1 base from V and 7 from J, leaving 9 bases between them. The CDR3 runs to 13 residues.

The CDR3 sequence is CASGLWTRGPYSNQPQHF. For the CDR3, the DNA is TGTGCCAGCGGTCTTTGGACTCGGGGGCCTTATAGTAATCAGCCCCAGCATTTT. The genes are TRBV27 and TRBJ1-5; D is possibly TRBD1 (6 bases). The CDR3 totals 18 residues. Germline V gene lookup returns CDR1 MNHEY and CDR2 SMNVEV (reference sequence). The V end was cut by 8 bases, the J end by 4 bases, with 27 bases between.

This clone was seen at least ten times. Here the CDR3 DNA reads TGCGCCAGCAGCCAGGAGCCGACAGGGGGTTATGAAAAACTGTTTTTT. Translation: CASSQEPTGGYEKLFF. The chain employs TRBV4-3 and TRBJ1-4, with 9 bases fitting TRBD1. The CDR3 runs to 16 residues. The J segment lost 6 bases and the V segment lost 3 bases, leaving 8 bases of the junction unmatched. Germline loops: CDR1 LGHNA, CDR2 YSLEER.

This clone was observed a few times. This may be a read error: a much more frequent sequence differs by one nucleotide. This CDR3 is missing its conserved last phenylalanine or tryptophan, likely due to a read error. This sample includes further DNA sequences coding for the same CDR3. The chain combines TRBV6-1 with TRBJ1-6; 10 nucleotides match TRBD1. V lost 4 bases and J lost 8; bases outside the gene matches: 5. CDR1 MNHNS and CDR2 SASEGT come from the germline V gene. The CDR3 sequence is 15 residues long. As DNA, the CDR3 is TGTGCCAGCAGTGGTCCGGACAGGGGGGATTCACCCCTCCACTCT. Its protein product is CASSGPDRGDSPLHS.

Comment on this clone: A much larger clone lies one base from this, so it may be a read error. At the DNA level, this CDR3 is encoded by other sequences in the same sample as well. The chain employs TRBV10-3 and TRBJ2-7; D gene unclear. The CDR3 consists of 12 residues. CDR1 and CDR2 (germline): ENHRY, SYGVKD. CDR3 nucleotides: TGTGCCATAAGTGCTTCCTCTGGGGAGCAGTACTTC. Amino acid sequence: CAISASSGEQYF.

This clone was seen at least ten times. The gene calls are TRBV5-4 and TRBJ2-7; 7 bases are a match to TRBD2. The germline V gene encodes CDR1 SGHNT and CDR2 YYREEE (reference sequence). The CDR3 runs 14 residues. V was clipped by 4 bases and J by 3 bases; unmatched bases: 7. This CDR3 is CASSLGGEVYEQYF. The CDR3 DNA is TGTGCCAGCAGCCTGGGAGGGGAGGTCTACGAGCAGTACTTC. Full variable domain (rest looked up from reference TRBV5-4 and TRBJ2-7): ETGVTQSPTHLIKTRGQQVTLRCSSQSGHNTVSWYQQALGQGPQFIFQYYREEENGRGNFPPRFSGLQFPNYSSELNVNALELDDSALYLCASSLGGEVYEQYFGPGTRLTVT.

Points on this clone: An end of the junction does not agree with germline; a read error may underlie this. The CDR3 loop reads CASSHTSWTSGANVLTF. The CDR3 DNA follows: TGTGCCAGCAGTCATACTAGCTGGACCTCTGGGGCCAATGTCCTGACTTTC. This rearrangement joins TRBV6-1 to TRBJ2-6; tentatively, D is TRBD2 (6 bases). Germline CDR1 is MNHNS and CDR2 is SASEGT. This CDR3 has 17 residues.

This clone was observed many times. A much larger clone sits a single nucleotide away, making a read error possible. Written as DNA, the CDR3 is TGTGCCAGTACTTCCCTACTAGCGGGGAGCAATGAGCAGTTCTTC. It specifies CASTSLLAGSNEQFF. This chain uses TRBV19 with TRBJ2-1; 10 bases fit TRBD2. CDR1 is LNHDA and CDR2 is SQIVND in the germline V gene (reference sequence). J gave up 6 bases and V 7 bases, and 9 bases lay outside the gene matches. The CDR3 runs to 15 residues.

This clone showed up many times. The CDR3 loop is CASSQDSNQPQHF. In DNA form, the CDR3 reads TGCGCCAGCAGCCAAGATTCGAATCAGCCCCAGCATTTT. The rearrangement joins TRBV4-3 to TRBJ1-5; D remains unclear. Germline CDR1 is LGHNA and CDR2 is YSLEER. The CDR3 runs 13 residues. With 0 bases removed from V and 4 bases from J, the gap between germline ends came to 4 bases.

This clone was detected ten times or more. The chain has TRBV6-1 and TRBJ2-5, with D tentatively TRBD1 (6 bases). CDR1 and CDR2 from the germline V gene are MNHNS and SASEGT. This CDR3 is 13 amino acids long. V was cut by 6 bases and J by 5 bases, with 13 bases left in between. CDR3 amino acids: CASSPTGYETQYF. The CDR3 DNA follows: TGTGCCAGCAGCCCTACAGGGTATGAGACCCAGTACTTC.

Note on this clone: This may arise from a read error, as a much more abundant clone is one base away. The sample holds other DNA sequences that translate to the same CDR3. The chain joins TRBV12-3 or TRBV12-4 to TRBJ1-1, with TRBD1 identical over 7 bases. The V gene end was trimmed by 4 bases and the J gene end by 0 bases; junction bases not matched to a gene: 5. CDR3 size: 15 residues. The CDR3 nucleotides are TGTGCCAGCAGTTCTCCGACAGGGCTGAACACTGAAGCTTTCTTT. Its protein is CASSSPTGLNTEAFF.

The chain couples TRBV6-5 to TRBJ1-2; D not certain. The CDR3 length is 12 residues. The germline gives CDR1 MNHEY, CDR2 SVGAGI. V was shortened by 1 base and J by 6 bases, with 6 bases between the two germline ends. The CDR3 DNA reads as TGTGCCAGCAGTTACTTTGGCAATGGCTACACCTTC. Protein sequence: CASSYFGNGYTF.

This clone showed up many times. This chain links TRBV3-1 with TRBJ1-3; no reliable D call. The germline V and J ends were trimmed by 3 bases and 0 bases, with 3 bases remaining between them. The CDR3 consists of 13 residues. Per the germline V gene, CDR1 is LGHDT and CDR2 is YNNKEL (reference sequence). Here the CDR3 DNA reads TGTGCCAGCAGCCACTTCTCTGGAAACACCATATATTTT. Translated, it gives CASSHFSGNTIYF.

This clone was detected many times. This chain links TRBV27 with TRBJ1-1, with 7 bases matching TRBD1. Trimming cost V 6 bases and J 3 bases; bases outside gene matches: 10. The CDR3 totals 15 residues. Germline V lookup: CDR1 MNHEY, CDR2 SMNVEV (reference sequence). CDR3 residues: CASRAGGSGDTEAFF. The DNA for the CDR3 is TGTGCCAGCAGGGCAGGGGGTAGTGGGGACACTGAAGCTTTCTTT.

The chain employs TRBV6-1 and TRBJ1-2; the D is unclear. The CDR3 totals 12 residues. Trimming took off 8 bases at V and 4 bases at J, with 11 bases between the two ends. In germline, CDR1 is MNHNS, CDR2 SASEGT. The CDR3 region is CASEGRPYGYTF. Written as DNA, the CDR3 is TGTGCCAGCGAAGGACGCCCCTATGGCTACACCTTC.

Points on this clone: The junction differs from germline at one of its ends, possibly a read error. This chain links TRBV11-2 with TRBJ2-7; 9 nucleotides match TRBD2. Germline V CDR1 and CDR2: SGHAT, FQNNGV. The CDR3 is 17 amino acids. The CDR3 reads CASILVSRTSARYEQYF. DNA of the CDR3: TGTGCCAGCATCTTAGTTTCGAGGACTAGCGCTCGATACGAGCAGTACTTC.

This clone was seen repeatedly, ten times or more. This chain joins TRBV7-3 and TRBJ2-3, with TRBD2 matching 10 bases. The germline V gene encodes CDR1 SGHTA and CDR2 FQGTGA. With 5 bases clipped from V and 4 bases from J, the junction kept 9 bases outside the gene matches. The CDR3 length is 16 residues. CDR3 DNA sequence: TGTGCCAGCAGCGCTGAGCGGGGGGGCCTTCCAGATACGCAGTATTTT. It translates to CASSAERGGLPDTQYF. Variable domain in full (rest from reference TRBV7-3 and TRBJ2-3): GAGVSQTPSNKVTEKGKYVELRCDPISGHTALYWYRQSLGQGPEFLIYFQGTGAADDSGLPNDRFFAVRPEGSVSTLKIQRTERGDSAVYLCASSAERGGLPDTQYFGPGTRLTVL.